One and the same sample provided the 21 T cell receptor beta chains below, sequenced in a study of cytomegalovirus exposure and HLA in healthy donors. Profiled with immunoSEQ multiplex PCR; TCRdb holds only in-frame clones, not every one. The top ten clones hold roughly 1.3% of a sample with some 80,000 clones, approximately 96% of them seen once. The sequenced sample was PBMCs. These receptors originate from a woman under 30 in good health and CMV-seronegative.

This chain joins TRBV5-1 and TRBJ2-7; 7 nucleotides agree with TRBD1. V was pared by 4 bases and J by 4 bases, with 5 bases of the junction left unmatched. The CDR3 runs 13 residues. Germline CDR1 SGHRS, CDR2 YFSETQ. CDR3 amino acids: CASSGDRVYEQYF. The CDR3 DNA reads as TGCGCCAGCAGCGGTGACAGGGTATACGAGCAGTACTTC.

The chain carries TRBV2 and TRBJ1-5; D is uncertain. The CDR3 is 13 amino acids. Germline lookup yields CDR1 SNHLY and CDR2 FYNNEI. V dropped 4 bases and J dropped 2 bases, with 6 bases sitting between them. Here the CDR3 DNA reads TGTGCCAGCAGTGCAGAGGGCAATCAGCCCCAGCATTTT. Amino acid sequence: CASSAEGNQPQHF. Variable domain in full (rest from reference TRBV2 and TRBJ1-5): EPEVTQTPSHQVTQMGQEVILRCVPISNHLYFYWYRQILGQKVEFLVSFYNNEISEKSEIFDDQFSVERPDGSNFTLKIRSTKLEDSAMYFCASSAEGNQPQHFGDGTRLSIL.

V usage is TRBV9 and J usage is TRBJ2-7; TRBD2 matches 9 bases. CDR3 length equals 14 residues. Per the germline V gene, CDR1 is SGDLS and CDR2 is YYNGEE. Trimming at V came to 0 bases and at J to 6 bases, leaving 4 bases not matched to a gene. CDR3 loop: CASSVDGSGSEQYF. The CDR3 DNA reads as TGTGCCAGCAGCGTAGACGGTAGCGGGAGCGAGCAGTACTTC.

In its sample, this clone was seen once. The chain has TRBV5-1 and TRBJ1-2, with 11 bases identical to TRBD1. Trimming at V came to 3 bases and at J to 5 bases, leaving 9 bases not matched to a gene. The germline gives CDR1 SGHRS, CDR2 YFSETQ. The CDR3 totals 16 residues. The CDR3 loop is CASSSRPGQGGYGYTF. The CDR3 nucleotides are TGCGCCAGCAGCTCCCGTCCGGGACAGGGGGGGTATGGCTACACCTTC.

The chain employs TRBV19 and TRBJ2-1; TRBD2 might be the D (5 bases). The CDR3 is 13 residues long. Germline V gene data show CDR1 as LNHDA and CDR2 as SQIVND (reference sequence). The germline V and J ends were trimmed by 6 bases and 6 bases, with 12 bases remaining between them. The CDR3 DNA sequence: TGTGCCAGTAGCCCGGACTGGGGCAATGAGCAGTTCTTC. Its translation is CASSPDWGNEQFF.

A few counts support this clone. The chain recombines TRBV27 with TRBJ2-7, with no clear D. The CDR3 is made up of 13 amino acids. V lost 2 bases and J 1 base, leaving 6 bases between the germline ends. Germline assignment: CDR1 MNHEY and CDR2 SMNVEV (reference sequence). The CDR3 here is CASSLEDSYEQYF. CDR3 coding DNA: TGTGCCAGCAGTTTAGAGGATTCCTACGAGCAGTACTTC.

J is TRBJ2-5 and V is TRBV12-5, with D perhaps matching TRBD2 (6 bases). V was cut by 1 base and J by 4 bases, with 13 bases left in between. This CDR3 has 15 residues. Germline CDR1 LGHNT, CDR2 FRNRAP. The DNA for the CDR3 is TGTGCTAGTGGTTTGGGACTAGACACTAGAGAGACCCAGTACTTC. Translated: CASGLGLDTRETQYF.

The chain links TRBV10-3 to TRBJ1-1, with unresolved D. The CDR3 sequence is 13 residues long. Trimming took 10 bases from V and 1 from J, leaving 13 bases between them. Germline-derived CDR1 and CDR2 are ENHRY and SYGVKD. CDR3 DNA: TGTGCCACCGAGGTAAGCGAGAACACTGAAGCTTTCTTT. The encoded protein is CATEVSENTEAFF.

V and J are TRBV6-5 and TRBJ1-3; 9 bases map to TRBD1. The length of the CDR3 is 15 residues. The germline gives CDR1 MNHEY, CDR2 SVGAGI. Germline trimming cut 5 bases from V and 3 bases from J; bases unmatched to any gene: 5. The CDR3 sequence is CASSISTGGGNTIYF. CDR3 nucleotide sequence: TGTGCCAGCAGTATATCGACAGGGGGTGGAAACACCATATATTTT.

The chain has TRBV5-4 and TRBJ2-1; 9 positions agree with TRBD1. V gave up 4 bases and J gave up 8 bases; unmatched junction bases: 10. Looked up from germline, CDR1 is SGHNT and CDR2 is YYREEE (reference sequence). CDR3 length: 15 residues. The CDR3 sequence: CASSLGGQGSDEQFF. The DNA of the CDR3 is TGTGCCAGCAGCCTTGGGGGACAGGGAAGCGATGAGCAGTTCTTC.

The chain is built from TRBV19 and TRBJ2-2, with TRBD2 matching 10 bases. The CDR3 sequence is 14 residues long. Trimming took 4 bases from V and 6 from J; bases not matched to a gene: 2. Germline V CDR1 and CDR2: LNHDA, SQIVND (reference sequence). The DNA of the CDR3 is TGTGCCAGTAGTACTAGCGGGAGCCCCGGGGAGCTGTTTTTT. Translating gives CASSTSGSPGELFF. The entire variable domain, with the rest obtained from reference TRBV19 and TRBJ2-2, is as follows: DGGITQSPKYLFRKEGQNVTLSCEQNLNHDAMYWYRQDPGQGLRLIYYSQIVNDFQKGDIAEGYSVSREKKESFPLTVTSAQKNPTAFYLCASSTSGSPGELFFGEGSRLTVL.

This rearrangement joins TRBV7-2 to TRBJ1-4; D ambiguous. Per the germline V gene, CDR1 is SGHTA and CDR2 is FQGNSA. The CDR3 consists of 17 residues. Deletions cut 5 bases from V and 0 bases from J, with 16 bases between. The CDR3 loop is CASSTAPLYATNEKLFF. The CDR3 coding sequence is TGTGCCAGCAGCACTGCCCCCTTGTACGCAACTAATGAAAAACTGTTTTTT.

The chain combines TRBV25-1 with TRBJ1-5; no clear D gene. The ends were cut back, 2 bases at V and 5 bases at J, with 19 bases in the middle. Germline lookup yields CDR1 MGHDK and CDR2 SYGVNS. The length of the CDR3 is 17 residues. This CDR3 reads CASSERTSRVRDQPQHF. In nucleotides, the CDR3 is TGTGCCAGCAGTGAAAGGACTTCTCGAGTACGGGATCAGCCCCAGCATTTT.

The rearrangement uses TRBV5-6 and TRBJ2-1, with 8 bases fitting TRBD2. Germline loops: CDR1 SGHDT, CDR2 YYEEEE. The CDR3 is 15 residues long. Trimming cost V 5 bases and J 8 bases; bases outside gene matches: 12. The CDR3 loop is CASSSLSGGVHEQFF. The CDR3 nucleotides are TGTGCCAGCAGTTCCCTTTCGGGAGGGGTCCATGAGCAGTTCTTC.

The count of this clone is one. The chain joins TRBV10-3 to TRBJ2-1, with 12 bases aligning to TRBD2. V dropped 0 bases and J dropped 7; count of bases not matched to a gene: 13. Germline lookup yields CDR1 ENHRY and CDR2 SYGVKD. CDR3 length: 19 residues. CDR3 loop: CAISESALAGGPVKNEQFF. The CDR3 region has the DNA TGTGCCATCAGTGAGTCGGCCCTAGCGGGAGGGCCGGTAAAAAATGAGCAGTTCTTC.

The CDR3 sequence is CASSRIREMGKGDKLFF. DNA of the CDR3: TGTGCCAGCAGCCGCATCCGCGAGATGGGTAAAGGAGACAAACTGTTTTTT. The chain combines TRBV16 with TRBJ1-4, with unresolved D. V lost 4 bases, J lost 11 bases, and 26 bases lay in between. This CDR3 has 17 amino acids. The germline V gene encodes CDR1 KGHSY and CDR2 FQNENV. The full variable domain, completed using reference TRBV16 and TRBJ1-4, is GEEVAQTPKHLVRGEGQKAKLYCAPIKGHSYVFWYQQVLKNEFKFLISFQNENVFDETGMPKERFSAKCLPNSPCSLEIQATKLEDSAVYFCASSRIREMGKGDKLFFGSGTQLSVL.

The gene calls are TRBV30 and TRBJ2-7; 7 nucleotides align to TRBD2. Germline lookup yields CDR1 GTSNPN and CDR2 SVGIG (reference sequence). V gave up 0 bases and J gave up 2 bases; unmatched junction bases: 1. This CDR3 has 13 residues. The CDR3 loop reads CAWSVGGAYEQYF. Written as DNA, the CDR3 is TGTGCCTGGAGTGTGGGGGGGGCCTACGAGCAGTACTTC.

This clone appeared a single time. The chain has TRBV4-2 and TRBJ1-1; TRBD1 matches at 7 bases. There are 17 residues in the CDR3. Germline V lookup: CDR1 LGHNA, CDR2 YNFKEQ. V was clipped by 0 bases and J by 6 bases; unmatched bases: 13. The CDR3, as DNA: TGTGCCAGCAGCCAAGATCGACTGCGAATTCAGGGGGCTGAAGCTTTCTTT. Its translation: CASSQDRLRIQGAEAFF.

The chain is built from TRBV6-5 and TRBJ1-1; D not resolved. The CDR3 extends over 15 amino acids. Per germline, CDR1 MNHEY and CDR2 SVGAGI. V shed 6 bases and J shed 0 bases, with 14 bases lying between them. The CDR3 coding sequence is TGTGCCAGCAGCCCCGAGGAGGGAATGAACACTGAAGCTTTCTTT. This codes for CASSPEEGMNTEAFF.

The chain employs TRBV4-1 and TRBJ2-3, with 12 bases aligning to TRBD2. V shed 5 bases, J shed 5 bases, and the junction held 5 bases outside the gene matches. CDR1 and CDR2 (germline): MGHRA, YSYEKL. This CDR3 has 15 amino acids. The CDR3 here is CASSSSGRALDTQYF. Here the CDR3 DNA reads TGCGCCAGCAGCTCTAGCGGGAGGGCCCTAGATACGCAGTATTTT.

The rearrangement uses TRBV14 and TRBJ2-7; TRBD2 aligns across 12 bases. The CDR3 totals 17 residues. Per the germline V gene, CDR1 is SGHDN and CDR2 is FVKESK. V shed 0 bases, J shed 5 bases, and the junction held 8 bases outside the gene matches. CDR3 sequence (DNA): TGTGCCAGCAGCCAAGATTATCGGACTAGCGGGATCAACGAGCAGTACTTC. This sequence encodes CASSQDYRTSGINEQYF. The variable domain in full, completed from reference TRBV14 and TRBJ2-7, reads EAGVTQFPSHSVIEKGQTVTLRCDPISGHDNLYWYRRVMGKEIKFLLHFVKESKQDESGMPNNRFLAERTGGTYSTLKVQPAELEDSGVYFCASSQDYRTSGINEQYFGPGTRLTVT.